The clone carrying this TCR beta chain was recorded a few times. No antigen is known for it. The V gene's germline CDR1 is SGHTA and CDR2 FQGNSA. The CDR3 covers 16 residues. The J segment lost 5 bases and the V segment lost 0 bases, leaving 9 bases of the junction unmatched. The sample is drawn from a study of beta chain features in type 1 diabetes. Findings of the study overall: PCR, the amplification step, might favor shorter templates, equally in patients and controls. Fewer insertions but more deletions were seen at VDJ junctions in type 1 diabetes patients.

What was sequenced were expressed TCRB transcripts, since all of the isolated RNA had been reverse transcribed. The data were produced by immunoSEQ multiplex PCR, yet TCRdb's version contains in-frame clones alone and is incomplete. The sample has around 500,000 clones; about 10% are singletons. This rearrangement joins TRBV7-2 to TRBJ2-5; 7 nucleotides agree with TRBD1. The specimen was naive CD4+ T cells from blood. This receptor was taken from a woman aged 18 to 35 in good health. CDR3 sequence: CASSLALNRGGETQYF. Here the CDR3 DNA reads TGTGCCAGCAGCTTAGCGCTAAACAGGGGTGGGGAGACCCAGTACTTC.